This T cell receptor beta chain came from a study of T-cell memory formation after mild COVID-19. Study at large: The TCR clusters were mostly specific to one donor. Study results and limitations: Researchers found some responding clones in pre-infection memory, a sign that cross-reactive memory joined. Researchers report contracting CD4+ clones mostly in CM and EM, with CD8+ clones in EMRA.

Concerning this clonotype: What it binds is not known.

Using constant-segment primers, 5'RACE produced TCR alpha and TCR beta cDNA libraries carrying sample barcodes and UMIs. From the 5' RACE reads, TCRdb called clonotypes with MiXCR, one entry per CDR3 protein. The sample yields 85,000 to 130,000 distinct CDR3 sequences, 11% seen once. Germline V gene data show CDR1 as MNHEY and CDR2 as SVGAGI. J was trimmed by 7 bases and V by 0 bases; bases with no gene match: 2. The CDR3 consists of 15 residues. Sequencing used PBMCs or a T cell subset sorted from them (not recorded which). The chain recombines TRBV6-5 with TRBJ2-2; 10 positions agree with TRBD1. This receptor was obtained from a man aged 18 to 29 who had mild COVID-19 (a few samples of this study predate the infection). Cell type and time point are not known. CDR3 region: CASSYSDRGDGELFF. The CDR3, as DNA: TGTGCCAGCAGTTACTCGGACAGGGGGGACGGGGAGCTGTTTTTT.